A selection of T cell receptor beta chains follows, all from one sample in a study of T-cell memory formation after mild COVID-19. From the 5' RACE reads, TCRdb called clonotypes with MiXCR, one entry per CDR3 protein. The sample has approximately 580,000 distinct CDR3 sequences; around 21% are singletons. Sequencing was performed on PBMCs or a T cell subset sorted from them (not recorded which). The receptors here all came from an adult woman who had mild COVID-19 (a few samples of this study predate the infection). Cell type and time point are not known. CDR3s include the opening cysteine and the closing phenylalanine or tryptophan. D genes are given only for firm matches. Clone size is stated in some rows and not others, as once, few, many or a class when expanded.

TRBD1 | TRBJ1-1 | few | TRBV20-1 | CSARQGATEAFF | TGCAGTGCTAGGCAGGGGGCCACTGAAGCTTTCTTT
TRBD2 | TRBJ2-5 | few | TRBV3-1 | CASSLSGTSGYQETQYF | TGTGCCAGCAGCCTTTCCGGGACTAGCGGCTACCAAGAGACCCAGTACTTC
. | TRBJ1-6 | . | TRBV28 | CASSLGGISSPLHF | TGTGCCAGCAGTTTAGGGGGGATCAGTTCACCCCTCCACTTT
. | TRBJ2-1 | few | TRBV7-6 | CASSRRPGLNNEQFF | TGTGCCAGCAGCCGCCGACCGGGACTCAACAATGAGCAGTTCTTC
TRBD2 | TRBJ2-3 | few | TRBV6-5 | CASSYSLAGAVDTQYF | TGTGCCAGCAGTTACTCTCTAGCGGGAGCGGTAGATACGCAGTATTTT
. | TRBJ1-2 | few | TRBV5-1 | CASSYYGGHGYTF | TGCGCCAGCAGCTACTACGGTGGACACGGCTACACCTTC
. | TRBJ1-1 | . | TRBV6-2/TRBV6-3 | CASSYALAGTFWTEAFF | TGTGCCAGCAGTTACGCCTTGGCGGGGACCTTTTGGACTGAAGCTTTCTTT
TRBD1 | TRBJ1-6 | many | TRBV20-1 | CSARDGTGVYSPLHF | TGCAGTGCTAGAGACGGGACAGGGGTGTACTCACCCCTCCACTTT
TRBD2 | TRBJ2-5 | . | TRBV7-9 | CASSSRGSQETQYF | TGTGCCAGCAGCTCTCGCGGGAGCCAAGAGACCCAGTACTTC
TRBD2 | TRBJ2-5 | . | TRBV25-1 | CDSSEPQREVGRETQYF | TGTGACAGCAGTGAACCCCAGCGGGAGGTCGGTAGGGAGACCCAGTACTTC
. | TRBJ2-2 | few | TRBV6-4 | CASSANPGIETGELFF | TGTGCCAGCAGCGCCAATCCAGGGATCGAGACCGGGGAGCTGTTTTTT
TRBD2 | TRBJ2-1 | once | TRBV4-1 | CASSQEDRAGGVNEQFF | TGCGCCAGCAGCCAAGAGGATAGAGCGGGAGGTGTCAATGAGCAGTTCTTC
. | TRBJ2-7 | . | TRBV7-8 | CASSKDEGLYYEQYF | TGTGCCAGCAGCAAGGACGAGGGTCTCTACTACGAGCAGTACTTC
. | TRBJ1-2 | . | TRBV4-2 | CASSQDRTSGYGYTF | TGTGCCAGCAGCCAAGACAGAACGTCGGGCTATGGCTACACCTTC
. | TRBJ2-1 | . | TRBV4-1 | CASSLRWTDTGPLFF | TGCGCCAGCAGCCTTAGATGGACCGACACCGGGCCCTTGTTCTTC
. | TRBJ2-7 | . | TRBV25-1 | CASSEAEQYF | TGTGCCAGCAGTGAGGCCGAGCAGTACTTC
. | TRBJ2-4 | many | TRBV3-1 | CASSPKGLGGNIQYF | TGTGCCAGCAGCCCAAAGGGGCTCGGCGGAAACATTCAGTACTTC
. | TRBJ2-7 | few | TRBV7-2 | CASSLRSGDYEQYF | TGTGCCAGCAGCTTACGCTCGGGGGACTACGAGCAGTACTTC
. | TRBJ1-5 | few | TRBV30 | CAWSVSRVWASNQPQHF | TGTGCCTGGAGTGTAAGCAGGGTGTGGGCTAGCAATCAGCCCCAGCATTTT
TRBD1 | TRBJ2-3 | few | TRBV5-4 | CASSFGQATTDTQYF | TGTGCCAGCAGCTTCGGACAGGCAACCACAGATACGCAGTATTTT
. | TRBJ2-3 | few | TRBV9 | CASSRTPQGRSTDTQYF | TGTGCCAGCAGTCGAACACCTCAGGGTAGATCCACAGATACGCAGTATTTT
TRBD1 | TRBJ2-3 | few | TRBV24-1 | CATSDPGQGGNTQYF | TGTGCCACCAGTGACCCCGGACAGGGCGGAAATACGCAGTATTTT
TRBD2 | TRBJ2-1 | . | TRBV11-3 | CASSVGLAGGPGEQFF | TGTGCCAGCAGCGTGGGACTAGCGGGAGGGCCGGGTGAGCAGTTCTTC
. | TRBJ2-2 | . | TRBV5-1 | CASSEGRANTGELFF | TGCGCCAGCAGCGAGGGACGGGCGAACACCGGGGAGCTGTTTTTT
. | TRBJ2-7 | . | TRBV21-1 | CASSKLGGTGGYEQYF | TGTGCCAGCAGCAAATTGGGCGGGACAGGGGGCTACGAGCAGTACTTC
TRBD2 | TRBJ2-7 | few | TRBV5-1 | CASRLEAGPFYEQYF | TGCGCCAGCAGACTCGAAGCGGGGCCCTTCTACGAGCAGTACTTC
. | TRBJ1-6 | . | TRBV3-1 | CASSQDLRTVVHF | TGTGCCAGCAGCCAAGATTTGAGGACAGTAGTCCACTTT
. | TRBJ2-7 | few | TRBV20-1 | CSARPYRAYEQYF | TGCAGTGCTAGACCCTACCGGGCCTACGAGCAGTACTTC
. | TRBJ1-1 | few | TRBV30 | CAWSVFGGTEAFF | TGTGCCTGGAGTGTATTTGGGGGGACTGAAGCTTTCTTT
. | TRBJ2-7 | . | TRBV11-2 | CASSPYGYDEQYF | TGTGCCAGCAGCCCATATGGCTACGACGAGCAGTACTTC
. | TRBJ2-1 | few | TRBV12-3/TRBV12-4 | CASTPDASYNEQFF | TGTGCCAGCACCCCGGATGCCTCCTACAATGAGCAGTTCTTC
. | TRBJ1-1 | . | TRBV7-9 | CASSSGLGGQAFF | TGTGCCAGCAGCAGTGGTTTGGGGGGGCAAGCTTTCTTT
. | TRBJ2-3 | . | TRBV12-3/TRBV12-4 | CASSRWAGQQYF | TGTGCCAGCAGCCGTTGGGCGGGGCAGCAGTATTTT
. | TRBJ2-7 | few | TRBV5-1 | CASSLGGTLYEQYF | TGCGCCAGCAGCTTGGGGGGGACTCTGTACGAGCAGTACTTC
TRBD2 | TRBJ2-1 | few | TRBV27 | CASSLSPHTLAGGPNEQFF | TGTGCCAGCAGTTTATCCCCCCACACACTAGCGGGAGGACCGAATGAGCAGTTCTTC
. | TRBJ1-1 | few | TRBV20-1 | CSASGTGTGTEAFF | TGCAGTGCTAGCGGGACCGGCACAGGGACTGAAGCTTTCTTT